This T cell receptor (beta chain) originates from a study of blood T cell repertoires in COVID-19. Overall study: Both acute and convalescent COVID-19 samples were obtained from the United States, Italy and Spain.

Per the study methods: The assay estimated nucleated cells by amplifying reference gene primers. TCRdb's copy holds only in-frame clones and misses some; the assay was immunoSEQ multiplex PCR. The V and J calls and clone size come from that table; D and trimming were worked out from the DNA. The sample lists hundreds of thousands of clones; around 89% were seen once. With V trimmed by 8 bases and J by 3 bases, 18 bases remained unmatched. CDR3 length: 17 amino acids. CDR1 is LNHDA, CDR2 SQIVND, per germline (reference sequence). Living in roughly 25 US areas, the participants were between roughly 18 and 95 years of age. Which cohort a participant joined came from the clinical history participants gave.

The chain employs TRBV19 and TRBJ1-2, with TRBD1 matching 7 bases. The source of this sequence is a man between 40 and 49 years old who had recovered from COVID-19. Sequencing was carried out using PBMCs or T cells enriched from blood (not recorded which). The CDR3 loop reads CASRAKRTGTEHYGYTF. The CDR3 DNA sequence: TGTGCCAGTCGCGCAAAACGGACCGGGACAGAACACTATGGCTACACCTTC.